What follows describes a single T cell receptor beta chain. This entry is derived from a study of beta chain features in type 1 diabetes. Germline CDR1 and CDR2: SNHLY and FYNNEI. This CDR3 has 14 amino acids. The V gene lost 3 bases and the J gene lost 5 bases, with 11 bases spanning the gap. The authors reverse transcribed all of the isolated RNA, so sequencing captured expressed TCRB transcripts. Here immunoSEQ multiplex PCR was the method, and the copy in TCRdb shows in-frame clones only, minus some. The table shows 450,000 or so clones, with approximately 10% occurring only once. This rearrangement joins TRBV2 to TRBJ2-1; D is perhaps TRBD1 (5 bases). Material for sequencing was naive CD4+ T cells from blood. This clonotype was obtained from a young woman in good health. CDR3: CASSEQGRNNEQFF. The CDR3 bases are TGTGCCAGCAGTGAGCAGGGTCGAAACAATGAGCAGTTCTTC.